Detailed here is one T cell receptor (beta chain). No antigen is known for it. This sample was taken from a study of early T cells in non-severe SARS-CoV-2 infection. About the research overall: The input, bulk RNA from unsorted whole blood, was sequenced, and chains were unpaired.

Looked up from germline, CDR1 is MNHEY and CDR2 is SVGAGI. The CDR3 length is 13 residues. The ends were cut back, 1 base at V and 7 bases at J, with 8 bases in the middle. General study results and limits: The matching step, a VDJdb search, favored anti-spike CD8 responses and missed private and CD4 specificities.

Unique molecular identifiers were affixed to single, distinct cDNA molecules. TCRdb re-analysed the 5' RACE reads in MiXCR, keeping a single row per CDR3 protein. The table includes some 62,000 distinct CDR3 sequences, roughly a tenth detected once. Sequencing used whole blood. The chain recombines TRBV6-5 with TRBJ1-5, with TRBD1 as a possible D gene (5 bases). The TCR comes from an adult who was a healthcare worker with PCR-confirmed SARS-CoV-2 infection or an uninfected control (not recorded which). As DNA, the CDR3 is TGTGCCAGCAGTTACTTGGCAGGGCAGCCCCAGCATTTT. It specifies CASSYLAGQPQHF.